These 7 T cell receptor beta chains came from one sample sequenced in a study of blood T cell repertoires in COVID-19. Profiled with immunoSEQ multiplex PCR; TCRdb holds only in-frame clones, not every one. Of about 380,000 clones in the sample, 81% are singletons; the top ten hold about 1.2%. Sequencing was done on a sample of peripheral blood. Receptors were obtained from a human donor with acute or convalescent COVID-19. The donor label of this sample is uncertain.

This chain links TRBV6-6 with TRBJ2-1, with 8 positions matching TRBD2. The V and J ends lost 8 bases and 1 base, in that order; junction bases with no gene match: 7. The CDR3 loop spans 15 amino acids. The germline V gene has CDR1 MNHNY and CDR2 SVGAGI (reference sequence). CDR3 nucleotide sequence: TGTGCCAGCGGGAGTGGCGGGAGGTCCTACAATGAGCAGTTCTTC. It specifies CASGSGGRSYNEQFF.

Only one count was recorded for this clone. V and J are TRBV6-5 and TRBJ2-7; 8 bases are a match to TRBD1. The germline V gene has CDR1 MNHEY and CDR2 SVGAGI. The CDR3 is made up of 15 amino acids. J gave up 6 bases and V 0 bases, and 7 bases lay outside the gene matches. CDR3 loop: CASSYSRTGNSEQYF. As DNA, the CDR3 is TGTGCCAGCAGTTACTCGAGGACAGGGAACTCCGAGCAGTACTTC.

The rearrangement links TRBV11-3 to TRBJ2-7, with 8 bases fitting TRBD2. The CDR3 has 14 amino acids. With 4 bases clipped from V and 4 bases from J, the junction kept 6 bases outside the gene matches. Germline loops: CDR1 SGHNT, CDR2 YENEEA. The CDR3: CASSSGTSSYEQYF. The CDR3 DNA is TGTGCCAGCAGCTCGGGGACTAGTTCTTACGAGCAGTACTTC.

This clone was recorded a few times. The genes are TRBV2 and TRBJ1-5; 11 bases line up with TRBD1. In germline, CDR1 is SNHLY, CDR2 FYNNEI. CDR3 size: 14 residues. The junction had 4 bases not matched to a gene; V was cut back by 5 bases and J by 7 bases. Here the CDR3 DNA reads TGTGCCAGCAGTTACCGGACAGGGGGCCAGCCCCAGCATTTT. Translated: CASSYRTGGQPQHF. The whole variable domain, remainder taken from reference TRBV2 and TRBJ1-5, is EPEVTQTPSHQVTQMGQEVILRCVPISNHLYFYWYRQILGQKVEFLVSFYNNEISEKSEIFDDQFSVERPDGSNFTLKIRSTKLEDSAMYFCASSYRTGGQPQHFGDGTRLSIL.

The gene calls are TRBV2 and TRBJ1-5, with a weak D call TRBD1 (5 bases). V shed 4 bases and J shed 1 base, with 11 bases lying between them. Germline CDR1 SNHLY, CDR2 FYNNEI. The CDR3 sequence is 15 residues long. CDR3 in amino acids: CASSVRGRSNQPQHF. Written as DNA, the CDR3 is TGTGCCAGCAGTGTGCGGGGACGGAGCAATCAGCCCCAGCATTTT.

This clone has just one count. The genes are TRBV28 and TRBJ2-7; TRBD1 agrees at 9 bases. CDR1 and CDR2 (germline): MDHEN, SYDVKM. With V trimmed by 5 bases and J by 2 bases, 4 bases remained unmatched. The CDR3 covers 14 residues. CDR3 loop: CASSGTGGPYEQYF. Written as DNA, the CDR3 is TGTGCCAGCAGTGGAACAGGGGGCCCCTACGAGCAGTACTTC.

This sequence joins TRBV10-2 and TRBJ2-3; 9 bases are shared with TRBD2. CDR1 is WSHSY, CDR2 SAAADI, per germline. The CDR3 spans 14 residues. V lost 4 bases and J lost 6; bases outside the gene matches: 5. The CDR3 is CASSVSGGADTQYF. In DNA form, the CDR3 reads TGCGCCAGCAGTGTTAGCGGGGGTGCGGATACGCAGTATTTT.